The clone carrying this T cell receptor (beta chain) appeared many times. What it recognizes is unknown. V was pared by 4 bases and J by 1 base, with 10 bases between. Germline V gene data show CDR1 as SGHAT and CDR2 as FQNNGV. This CDR3 is 15 amino acids long. The data derive from a study of CD8 T cells in ankylosing spondylitis. Overall study findings and caveats: Certain motif variants had earlier been reported in reactive arthritis synovial fluid and blood.

Generation of TCR beta libraries employed quantitative 5'-RACE incorporating molecular barcodes. One entry per CDR3 protein results from TCRdb running MiXCR on the 5' RACE reads. This repertoire shows 150,000 to 200,000 distinct CDR3 sequences, about 20% found once; its top ten account for around 4.1%. The receptor comes from a male donor aged 5 to 30 with ankylosing spondylitis or in good health (not recorded which). The sample comprised blood, either unsorted or a sorted T cell fraction (not recorded which). The chain couples TRBV11-2 to TRBJ2-2; D is ambiguous. CDR3 amino acids: CASSSIAGNTGELFF. CDR3 coding DNA: TGTGCCAGCAGCTCGATAGCCGGGAACACCGGGGAGCTGTTTTTT.